The present entry profiles one T cell receptor (beta chain) with its context. Germline loops: CDR1 SNHLY, CDR2 FYNNEI. The CDR3 has 13 amino acids. TCRdb reprocessed the 5' RACE reads; each CDR3 protein has one entry and no DNA is given. The clone table shows roughly 390,000 distinct CDR3 sequences, with the ten largest holding roughly 5.5%. These data are taken from a study of T cells expressing NK-cell markers. Across the study: The study sequenced eight donors, seven HCMV-seropositive and one seronegative.

The sequence came from a man aged 18-70 years in good health. Sample: blood T cells: a sorted CD56 or NKG2C T cell subset, CD4+ or CD8+ T cells, or bulk PBMC T cells (not recorded which). This chain uses TRBV2 with TRBJ1-2. The CDR3 spells CASAILISYGYTF.